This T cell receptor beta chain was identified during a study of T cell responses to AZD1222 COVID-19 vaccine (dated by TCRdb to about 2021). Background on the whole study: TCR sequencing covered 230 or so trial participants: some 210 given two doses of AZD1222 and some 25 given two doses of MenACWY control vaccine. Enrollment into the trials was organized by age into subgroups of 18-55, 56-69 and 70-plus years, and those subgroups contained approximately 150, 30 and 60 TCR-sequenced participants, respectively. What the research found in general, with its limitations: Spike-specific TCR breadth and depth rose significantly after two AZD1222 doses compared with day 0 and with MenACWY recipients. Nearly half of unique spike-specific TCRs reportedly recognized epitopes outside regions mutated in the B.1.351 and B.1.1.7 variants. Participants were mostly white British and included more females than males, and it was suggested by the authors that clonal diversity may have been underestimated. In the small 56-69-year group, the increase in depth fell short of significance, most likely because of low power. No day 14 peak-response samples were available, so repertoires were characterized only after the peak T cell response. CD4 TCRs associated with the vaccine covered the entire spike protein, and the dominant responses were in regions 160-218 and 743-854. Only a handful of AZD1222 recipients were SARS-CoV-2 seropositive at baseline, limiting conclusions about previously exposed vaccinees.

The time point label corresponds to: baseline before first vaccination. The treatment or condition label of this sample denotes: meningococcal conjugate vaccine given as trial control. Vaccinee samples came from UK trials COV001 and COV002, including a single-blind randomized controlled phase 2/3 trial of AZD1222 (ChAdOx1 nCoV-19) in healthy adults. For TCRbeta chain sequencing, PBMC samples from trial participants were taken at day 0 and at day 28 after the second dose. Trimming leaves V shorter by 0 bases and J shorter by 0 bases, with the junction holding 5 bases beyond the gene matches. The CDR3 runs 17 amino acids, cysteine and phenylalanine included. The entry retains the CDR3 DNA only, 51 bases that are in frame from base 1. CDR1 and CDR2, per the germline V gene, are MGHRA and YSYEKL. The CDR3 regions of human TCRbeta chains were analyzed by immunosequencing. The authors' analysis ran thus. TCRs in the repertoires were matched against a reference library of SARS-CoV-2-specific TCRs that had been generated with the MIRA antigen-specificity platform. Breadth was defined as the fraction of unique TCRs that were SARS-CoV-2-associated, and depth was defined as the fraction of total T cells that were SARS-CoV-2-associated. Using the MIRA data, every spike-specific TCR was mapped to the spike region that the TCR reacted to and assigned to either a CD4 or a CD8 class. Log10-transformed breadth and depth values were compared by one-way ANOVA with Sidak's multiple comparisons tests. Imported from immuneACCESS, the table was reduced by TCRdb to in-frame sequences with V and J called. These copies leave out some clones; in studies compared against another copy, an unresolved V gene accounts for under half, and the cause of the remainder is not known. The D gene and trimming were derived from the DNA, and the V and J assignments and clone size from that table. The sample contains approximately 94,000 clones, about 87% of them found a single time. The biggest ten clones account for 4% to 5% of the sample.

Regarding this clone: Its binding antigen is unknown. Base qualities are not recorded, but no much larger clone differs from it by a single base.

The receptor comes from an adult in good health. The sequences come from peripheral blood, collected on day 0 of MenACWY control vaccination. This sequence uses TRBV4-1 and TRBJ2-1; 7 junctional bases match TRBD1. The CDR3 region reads CASSQDGNRGSYNEQFF. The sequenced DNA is TGCGCCAGCAGCCAAGATGGGAACAGGGGCTCCTACAATGAGCAGTTCTTC.